The T cell receptor beta chain under discussion was sequenced for a study of graft-versus-host responses after intestinal transplantation. Whole-study context: Anti-thymocyte globulin induction, then tacrolimus and steroids for approximately 3 years, went to all recipients.

Sample share makes this clone medium-sized. Tissue from the graft was processed to free its intraepithelial and lamina propria lymphocytes. TCRdb's copy holds only in-frame clones and misses some; the assay was immunoSEQ multiplex PCR. The profile shows tens of thousands of clones, about nine tenths of them singletons. The CDR3 is 16 residues long. The J segment lost 6 bases and the V segment lost 3 bases, leaving 7 bases of the junction unmatched. Germline-derived CDR1 and CDR2 are LGHNA and YNFKEQ. This rearrangement joins TRBV4-2 to TRBJ2-3; TRBD2 matches at 12 bases. The sequences come from ileum tissue, collected roughly 54 weeks after transplant. This clonotype was obtained from a human patient who received an intestinal transplant, so some T cells may come from the graft donor. The CDR3 protein is CASSHNPSGGVDTQYF. In DNA, the CDR3 is TGTGCCAGCAGCCACAACCCTAGCGGGGGGGTGGATACGCAGTATTTT.